This T cell receptor beta chain was sequenced for a study of cytomegalovirus exposure and HLA in healthy donors. In regard to this clone: The antigen is not known.

Study conclusions and caveats: Productive status was seen about 87% or about 30% of the time for most TCR beta V segments in an earlier analysis. An assumption of roughly uniform sequencing depth across donors underlay the presence/absence analyses.

It was with 60 Vbeta and 13 Jbeta primers that the PCR ran. In the authors' methods: Counted up in a later analysis, unique TCR beta chains came to 60 million to 95 million, with around 9.9 million shared. Sequenced by immunoSEQ multiplex PCR; TCRdb stores in-frame clones only, minus some. D and trimming come from the DNA, and the V and J calls and clone size come from that table. The data contain about 160,000 clones, around 81% of them singletons. The sequenced sample was PBMCs. The receptor's source is a man in his forties in good health and CMV-seronegative.

Written as DNA, the CDR3 is TGCAGCGTTATACAGGGTAGCAATCAGCCCCAGCATTTT. Protein product: CSVIQGSNQPQHF. The chain uses TRBV29-1 and TRBJ1-5; TRBD1 is a possible D gene (6 bases). Germline CDR1 SQVTM, CDR2 ANQGSEA. The CDR3 loop spans 13 amino acids. V lost 5 bases and J 0 bases, leaving 8 bases between the germline ends.